Each of the 29 T cell receptor beta chains below was sequenced from the same sample in a study of CD8 T cells in Susac syndrome. Random hexamers were used to reverse transcribe the RNA input (about 0.5 to 1 ug). TCRdb analysed the immunoSEQ multiplex PCR reads with MiXCR anew, one entry per CDR3 protein. The sample holds more than 250,000 distinct CDR3 sequences, 92% seen once. Material: CD4+ T cells from PBMCs. The receptors here all came from a human donor with multiple sclerosis.

The chain uses TRBV28 and TRBJ2-6; weak D call: TRBD2 (7 bases). V lost 3 bases and J 3 bases, leaving 18 bases between the germline ends. Germline V lookup: CDR1 MDHEN, CDR2 SYDVKM. This CDR3 comprises 18 residues. The CDR3 nucleotides are TGTGCCAGCAGTTTTCCGCGGGGGCGCGTTGGTGGGGCCAACGTCCTGACTTTC. It specifies CASSFPRGRVGGANVLTF.

The V and J genes are TRBV10-3 and TRBJ1-1, with D perhaps TRBD1 (6 bases). With 8 bases removed from V and 4 bases from J, the gap between germline ends came to 17 bases. The germline V gene has CDR1 ENHRY and CDR2 SYGVKD. CDR3 length: 14 residues. The CDR3 DNA reads TGTGCCATCGGGCCAGGGGTGCGAGGCACTGAAGCTTTCTTT. Translated: CAIGPGVRGTEAFF.

This chain joins TRBV12-3 or TRBV12-4 and TRBJ2-2; D not certain. Trimming cost V 5 bases and J 7 bases, with 14 bases left between them. The CDR3 is made up of 14 amino acids. The CDR3: CASSMGSGVGELFF. For the CDR3, the DNA is TGTGCCAGCAGTATGGGATCTGGGGTCGGGGAGCTGTTTTTT.

The CDR3 DNA follows: TGCGCCAGCAGCTTGATCACGGAGAACACTGAAGCTTTCTTT. Encoded protein: CASSLITENTEAFF. The rearrangement joins TRBV5-1 to TRBJ1-1; D is ambiguous. The V gene lost 1 base and the J gene lost 1 base, with 8 bases spanning the gap. Germline lookup yields CDR1 SGHRS and CDR2 YFSETQ. The CDR3 length is 14 residues.

The V and J genes are TRBV20-1 and TRBJ2-3; 7 bases line up with TRBD1. The CDR3 is made up of 12 amino acids. Germline V gives CDR1 DFQATT, CDR2 SNEGSKA (reference sequence). V lost 4 bases and J lost 6; bases outside the gene matches: 4. CDR3 loop: CSAIDRVDTQYF. In DNA form, the CDR3 reads TGCAGTGCTATAGACAGGGTGGATACGCAGTATTTT.

CDR3 residues: CSVKLAGATYEQYF. DNA of the CDR3: TGCAGCGTTAAACTAGCGGGCGCTACCTACGAGCAGTACTTC. The chain employs TRBV29-1 and TRBJ2-7; 9 bases fit TRBD2. J gave up 2 bases and V 5 bases, and 7 bases lay outside the gene matches. Germline V lookup: CDR1 SQVTM, CDR2 ANQGSEA. The CDR3 consists of 14 residues.

The gene calls are TRBV20-1 and TRBJ2-5, with TRBD2 matching 11 bases. This CDR3 is 20 amino acids long. Germline V gene lookup returns CDR1 DFQATT and CDR2 SNEGSKA (reference sequence). The ends lost 6 bases at V and 2 bases at J; junction bases unmatched: 23. The DNA of the CDR3 is TGCAGTGCATCTCCTCGACTAGCGGGAAAGGGGGTACGGTTACAAGAGACCCAGTACTTC. Protein sequence: CSASPRLAGKGVRLQETQYF.

This chain links TRBV6-5 with TRBJ2-5; D assignment may be TRBD1 or TRBD2 (5 bases each). Trimming took off 11 bases at V and 5 bases at J, with 21 bases between the two ends. Germline assignment: CDR1 MNHEY and CDR2 SVGAGI. This CDR3 region has 14 residues. Written as DNA, the CDR3 is TGTGCCTCCAAACCGGGGCCCCACGGGGAGACCCAGTACTTC. As protein: CASKPGPHGETQYF.

The rearrangement uses TRBV21-1 and TRBJ2-3. TRBV21-1 is classified as a pseudogene. This CDR3 region has 20 residues. CDR3 amino acids: CASLTNLPDAYLTSTDTQYF. CDR3 nucleotide sequence: TGTGCCAGCTTAACAAACCTACCGGATGCCTACCTTACAAGCACAGATACGCAGTATTTT.

This chain links TRBV28 with TRBJ1-1, with D possibly being TRBD1 (6 bases). The CDR3 is 16 residues long. Germline CDR1 reads MDHEN; CDR2 reads SYDVKM. V dropped 7 bases and J dropped 1 base, with 19 bases sitting between them. CDR3 coding DNA: TGTGCCAGCACTCCTCGTGGGTGGACAGCGAACACTGAAGCTTTCTTT. This codes for CASTPRGWTANTEAFF.

This clonotype was detected only once. J is TRBJ2-6 and V is TRBV4-1; D remains unclear. Trimming took off 7 bases at V and 5 bases at J, with 9 bases between the two ends. The CDR3 covers 13 residues. From germline, CDR1 is MGHRA and CDR2 YSYEKL. The chain's CDR3 is CASMPPWANVLTF. The CDR3, as DNA: TGCGCCAGCATGCCCCCGTGGGCCAACGTCCTGACTTTC.

This clonotype has only one observation. The chain carries TRBV7-2 and TRBJ2-7, with 7 bases that match TRBD2. CDR1 is SGHTA, CDR2 FQGNSA, per germline. The CDR3 runs to 17 residues. J gave up 2 bases and V 5 bases, and 15 bases lay outside the gene matches. The DNA for the CDR3 is TGTGCCAGCAGCCTACATTATGGGGAGGGACTCGCCTACGAGCAGTACTTC. As protein: CASSLHYGEGLAYEQYF.

The rearrangement joins TRBV15 to TRBJ1-5; 9 nucleotides line up with TRBD1. There are 15 residues in the CDR3. Per germline, CDR1 LNHNV and CDR2 YYDKDF (reference sequence). J gave up 5 bases and V 7 bases, and 9 bases lay outside the gene matches. The CDR3 sequence is CATTSPGQGYQPQHF. CDR3 nucleotides: TGTGCCACCACCTCGCCGGGACAGGGCTATCAGCCCCAGCATTTT.

The J gene is TRBJ2-1, the V gene TRBV6-6; 7 bases are shared with TRBD2. The CDR3 consists of 13 residues. Germline V gene lookup returns CDR1 MNHNY and CDR2 SVGAGI (reference sequence). The CDR3 loop is CPPPGGPSEEQFF. Written as DNA, the CDR3 is TGTCCTCCCCCGGGGGGACCCTCAGAGGAGCAGTTCTTC.

The rearrangement uses TRBV12-3 or TRBV12-4 and TRBJ2-7; D is undetermined. V gave up 1 base and J gave up 7 bases, with 11 bases separating them. The CDR3 has 13 residues. CDR3 bases: TGTGCCAGCAGTTTAGGGCCAGTGGGGGAGCAGTACTTC. It encodes CASSLGPVGEQYF.

This clonotype is a singleton in its sample. The chain recombines TRBV29-1 with TRBJ2-7; no clear D. Germline values: CDR1 SQVTM, CDR2 ANQGSEA. This CDR3 region has 12 residues. The ends were cut back, 6 bases at V and 0 bases at J, with 9 bases in the middle. The CDR3 DNA follows: TGCAGCGTCCAAATACTCTCCTACGAGCAGTACTTC. Translating gives CSVQILSYEQYF.

Only one count was recorded for this clonotype. This chain joins TRBV20-1 and TRBJ2-2, with TRBD2 matching over 10 bases. This CDR3 is 14 amino acids long. J was trimmed by 7 bases and V by 1 base; bases with no gene match: 3. The germline gives CDR1 DFQATT, CDR2 SNEGSKA (reference sequence). CDR3 nucleotide sequence: TGCAGTGCTAGAGCTAGCGGGAGAAACGGGGAGCTGTTTTTT. Translating it yields CSARASGRNGELFF.

This rearrangement joins TRBV6-5 to TRBJ1-5; D call uncertain. The CDR3 contains 15 residues. Germline V gene data show CDR1 as MNHEY and CDR2 as SVGAGI. The germline V and J ends were trimmed by 6 bases and 0 bases, with 12 bases remaining between them. Written as DNA, the CDR3 is TGTGCCAGCAGGTCGACAAGCTATAGCAATCAGCCCCAGCATTTT. It encodes CASRSTSYSNQPQHF.

This CDR3 reads CASSSRANVLTF. The CDR3 nucleotides are TGTGCCAGCAGCTCGCGGGCCAACGTCCTGACTTTC. J is TRBJ2-6 and V is TRBV12-3 or TRBV12-4; no reliable D call. The CDR3 loop spans 12 amino acids. V lost 6 bases, J lost 5 bases, and 5 bases lay in between.

This clonotype appeared a single time. This chain links TRBV20-1 with TRBJ2-1; tentative D call: TRBD2 (6 bases). Germline lookup yields CDR1 DFQATT and CDR2 SNEGSKA (reference sequence). This CDR3 comprises 14 residues. The V end lost 3 bases, the J end lost 5 bases, and 14 bases lay between the germline ends. CDR3 residues: CSASRGGRHNEQFF. CDR3 in DNA: TGCAGTGCTAGTCGTGGGGGGAGACACAATGAGCAGTTCTTC.

This chain uses TRBV6-2 or TRBV6-3 with TRBJ2-5; 7 bases are a match to TRBD2. The germline CDR1 and CDR2 sequences are MNHEY and SVGEGT. The trim removed 6 bases at V and 3 bases at J, leaving 7 bases unmatched. The CDR3 runs 14 residues. CDR3 nucleotides: TGTGCCAGCAGCCCGGGAGGAACCAAAGAGACCCAGTACTTC. This translates into CASSPGGTKETQYF.

This chain uses TRBV28 with TRBJ2-7; 7 nucleotides match TRBD1. The CDR3 totals 17 residues. Trimming at V came to 3 bases and at J to 1 base, leaving 12 bases not matched to a gene. The germline V gene encodes CDR1 MDHEN and CDR2 SYDVKM. CDR3 protein: CASSFSPRTGGSYEQYF. The CDR3 nucleotides read TGTGCCAGCAGTTTTTCCCCCCGGACAGGTGGGTCCTACGAGCAGTACTTC.

The chain combines TRBV12-3 or TRBV12-4 with TRBJ1-5; unclear D gene. V lost 1 base, J lost 0 bases, and 7 bases lay in between. This CDR3 is built from 15 residues. This CDR3 reads CASSLGVASNQPQHF. The CDR3 DNA reads as TGTGCCAGCAGTTTAGGGGTCGCTAGCAATCAGCCCCAGCATTTT.

The genes are TRBV29-1 and TRBJ1-2; D is unresolved. This CDR3 has 12 amino acids. The V gene's germline CDR1 is SQVTM and CDR2 ANQGSEA. V was trimmed by 5 bases and J by 8 bases, leaving 15 bases between them. The CDR3 DNA follows: TGCAGCGTTCGTAGGGTAGAAGACGGCTACACCTTC. Translated: CSVRRVEDGYTF. Looking up the rest from reference TRBV29-1 and TRBJ1-2 gives the full variable domain: SAVISQKPSRDICQRGTSLTIQCQVDSQVTMMFWYRQQPGQSLTLIATANQGSEATYESGFVIDKFPISRPNLTFSTLTVSNMSPEDSSIYLCSVRRVEDGYTFGSGTRLTVV.

The genes are TRBV5-4 and TRBJ2-1, with D unclear. V was trimmed by 0 bases and J by 2 bases, leaving 9 bases between them. CDR3 size: 15 residues. The germline gives CDR1 SGHNT, CDR2 YYREEE (reference sequence). The CDR3 sequence is CASSLGTVAYNEQFF. For the CDR3, the DNA is TGTGCCAGCAGCTTGGGAACGGTGGCCTACAATGAGCAGTTCTTC.

The chain uses TRBV4-1 and TRBJ1-1; 11 bases map to TRBD1. Per the germline V gene, CDR1 is MGHRA and CDR2 is YSYEKL. V gave up 4 bases and J gave up 5 bases; unmatched junction bases: 6. The length of the CDR3 is 15 residues. This CDR3 is CASSPGQGARTEAFF. The CDR3 DNA sequence: TGCGCCAGCAGCCCCGGACAGGGGGCGCGGACTGAAGCTTTCTTT.

This sequence joins TRBV7-8 and TRBJ1-1; D is possibly TRBD1 (5 bases). V lost 5 bases, J lost 0 bases, and 10 bases lay in between. This CDR3 region has 14 residues. Germline lookup yields CDR1 SGHVS and CDR2 FQNEAQ. This CDR3 reads CASSTRVMNTEAFF. The CDR3 bases are TGTGCCAGCAGCACCAGGGTCATGAACACTGAAGCTTTCTTT. Complete variable domain (other parts from reference TRBV7-8 and TRBJ1-1): GAGVSQSPRYKVAKRGQDVALRCDPISGHVSLFWYQQALGQGPEFLTYFQNEAQLDKSGLPSDRFFAERPEGSVSTLKIQRTQQEDSAVYLCASSTRVMNTEAFFGQGTRLTVV.

In its sample, this clonotype was seen a few times. The rearrangement uses TRBV7-3 and TRBJ1-1; D possibly corresponds to TRBD1 (5 bases). The CDR3 length is 14 residues. V lost 8 bases and J 1 base, leaving 14 bases between the germline ends. Germline V lookup: CDR1 SGHTA, CDR2 FQGTGA. This CDR3 reads CASSPLGGNTEAFF. The DNA for the CDR3 is TGTGCCAGCTCACCATTGGGGGGGAACACTGAAGCTTTCTTT.

The chain recombines TRBV18 with TRBJ1-2; maybe TRBD1 (6 bases). The length of the CDR3 is 13 residues. CDR1 is KGHSH, CDR2 LQKENI, per germline. The germline V and J ends were trimmed by 6 bases and 1 base, with 9 bases remaining between them. CDR3 nucleotides: TGTGCCAGCTCTCAGGGGCATAACTATGGCTACACCTTC. Translating it yields CASSQGHNYGYTF.